This T cell receptor (beta chain) originates from a study of OX40 agonist ivuxolimab in advanced cancers. Study overall: Patients were treated with ivuxolimab, an agonistic anti-OX40 (CD134) antibody.

Germline V gene lookup returns CDR1 SGHRS and CDR2 YFSETQ. J lost 4 bases, V lost 0 bases, and 4 bases had no gene match. CDR3 length: 15 residues. This clone was recorded only once. Antigen: not known. The assay was immunoSEQ multiplex PCR, and TCRdb's table has in-frame clones only and misses some. The sample has 67,000 or so clones, about nine tenths seen once. Overall study findings and caveats: At doses 0.1 to 3.0 mg/kg, CD4+ and CD8+ clones expanded. Low levels of normalized T-cell clonal expansion also appeared in some nonresponders.

The material was CD4+ or CD8+ T cells sorted from blood, obtained in a trial of the OX40 agonist ivuxolimab. The rearrangement joins TRBV5-1 to TRBJ2-1, with 7 positions matching TRBD1. The sequence was collected from an adult with an advanced solid tumor such as melanoma, head and neck, liver or kidney cancer. CDR3 nucleotide sequence: TGCGCCAGCAGCTTGGGTGAGACAGGGTACAATGAGCAGTTCTTC. This translates into CASSLGETGYNEQFF.